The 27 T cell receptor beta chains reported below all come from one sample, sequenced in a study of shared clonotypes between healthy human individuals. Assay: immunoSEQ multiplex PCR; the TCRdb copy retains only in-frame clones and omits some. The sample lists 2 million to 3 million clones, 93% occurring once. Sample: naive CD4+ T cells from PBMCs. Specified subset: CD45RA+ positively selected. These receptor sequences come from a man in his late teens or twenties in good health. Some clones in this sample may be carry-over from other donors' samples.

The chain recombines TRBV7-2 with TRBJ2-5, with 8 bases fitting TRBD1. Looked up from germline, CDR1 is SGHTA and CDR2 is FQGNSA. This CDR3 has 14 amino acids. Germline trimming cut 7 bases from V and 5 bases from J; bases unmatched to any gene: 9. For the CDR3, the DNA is TGTGCCAGCACCAGGGGGCTAGCGAGCGAGACCCAGTACTTC. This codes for CASTRGLASETQYF.

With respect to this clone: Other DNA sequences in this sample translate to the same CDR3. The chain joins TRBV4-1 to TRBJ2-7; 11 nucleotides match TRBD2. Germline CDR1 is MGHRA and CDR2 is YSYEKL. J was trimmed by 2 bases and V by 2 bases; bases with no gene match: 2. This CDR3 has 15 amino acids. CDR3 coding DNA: TGCGCCAGCAGCCAACTGGGACTAGCGGCCTACGAGCAGTACTTC. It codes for CASSQLGLAAYEQYF.

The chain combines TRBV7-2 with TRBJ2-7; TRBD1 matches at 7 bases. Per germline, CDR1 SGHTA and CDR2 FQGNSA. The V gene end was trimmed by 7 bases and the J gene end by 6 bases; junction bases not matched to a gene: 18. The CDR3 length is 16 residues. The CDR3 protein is CASNQGEWIGPSEQYF. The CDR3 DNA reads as TGTGCCAGCAACCAGGGGGAATGGATCGGCCCTTCCGAGCAGTACTTC.

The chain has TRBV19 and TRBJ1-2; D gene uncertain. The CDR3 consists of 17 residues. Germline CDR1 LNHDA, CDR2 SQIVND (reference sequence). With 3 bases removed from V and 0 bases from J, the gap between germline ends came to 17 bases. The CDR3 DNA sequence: TGTGCCAGTAGTATGTTTGGCAGTCTAGCGGCTAACTATGGCTACACCTTC. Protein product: CASSMFGSLAANYGYTF.

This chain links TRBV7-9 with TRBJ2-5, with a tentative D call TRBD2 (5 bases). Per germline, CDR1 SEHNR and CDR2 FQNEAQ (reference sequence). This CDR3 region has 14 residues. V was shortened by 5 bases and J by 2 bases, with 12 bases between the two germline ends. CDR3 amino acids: CASSIGSGQETQYF. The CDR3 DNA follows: TGTGCCAGCAGCATAGGATCGGGACAAGAGACCCAGTACTTC.

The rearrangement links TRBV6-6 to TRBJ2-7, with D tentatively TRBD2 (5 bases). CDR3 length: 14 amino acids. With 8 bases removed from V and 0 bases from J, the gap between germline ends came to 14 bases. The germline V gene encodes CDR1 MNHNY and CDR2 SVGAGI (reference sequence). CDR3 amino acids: CASRRTFSSYEQYF. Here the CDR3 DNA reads TGTGCCAGCCGCAGGACTTTTAGCTCCTACGAGCAGTACTTC.

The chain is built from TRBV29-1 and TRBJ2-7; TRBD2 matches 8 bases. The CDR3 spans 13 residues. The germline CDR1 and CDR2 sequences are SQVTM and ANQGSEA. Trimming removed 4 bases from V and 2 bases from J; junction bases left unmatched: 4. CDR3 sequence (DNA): TGCAGCGTTGGTACTAGCGGAGCCTACGAGCAGTACTTC. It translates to CSVGTSGAYEQYF.

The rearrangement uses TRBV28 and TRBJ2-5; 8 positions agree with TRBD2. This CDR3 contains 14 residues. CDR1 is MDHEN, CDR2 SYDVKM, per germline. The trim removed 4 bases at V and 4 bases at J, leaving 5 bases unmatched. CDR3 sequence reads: CASSSPGGIETQYF. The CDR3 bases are TGTGCCAGCAGTTCCCCGGGGGGGATAGAGACCCAGTACTTC.

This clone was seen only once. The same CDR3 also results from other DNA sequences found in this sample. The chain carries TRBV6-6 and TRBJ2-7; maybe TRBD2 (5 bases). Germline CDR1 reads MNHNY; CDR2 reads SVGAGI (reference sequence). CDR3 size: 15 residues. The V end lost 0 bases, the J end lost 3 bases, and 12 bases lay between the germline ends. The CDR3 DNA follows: TGTGCCAGCAGTTACTCCACGACGGGGAGCTACGAGCAGTACTTC. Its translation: CASSYSTTGSYEQYF.

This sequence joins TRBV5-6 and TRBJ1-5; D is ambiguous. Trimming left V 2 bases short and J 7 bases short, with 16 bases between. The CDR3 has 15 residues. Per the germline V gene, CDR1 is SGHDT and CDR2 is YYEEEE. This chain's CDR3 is CASSLRTVSGQPQHF. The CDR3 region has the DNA TGTGCCAGCAGCTTAAGGACGGTCTCCGGGCAGCCCCAGCATTTT.

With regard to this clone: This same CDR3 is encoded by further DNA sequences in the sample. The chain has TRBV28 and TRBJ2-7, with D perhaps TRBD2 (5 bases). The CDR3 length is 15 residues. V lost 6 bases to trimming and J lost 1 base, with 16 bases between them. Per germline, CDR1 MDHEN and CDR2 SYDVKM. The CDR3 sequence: CASSPPGGRSYEQYF. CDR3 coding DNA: TGTGCCAGCAGCCCCCCTGGAGGCCGGTCCTACGAGCAGTACTTC.

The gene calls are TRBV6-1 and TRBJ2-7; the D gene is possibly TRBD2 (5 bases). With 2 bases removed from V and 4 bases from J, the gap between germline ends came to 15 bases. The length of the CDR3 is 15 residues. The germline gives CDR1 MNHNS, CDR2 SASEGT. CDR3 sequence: CASSESRRVQYEQYF. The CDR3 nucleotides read TGTGCCAGCAGTGAAAGTCGGCGGGTTCAATACGAGCAGTACTTC.

CDR3: CASSRDRGTQYF. The CDR3 nucleotides are TGTGCCAGCAGCAGGGACAGGGGAACGCAGTATTTT. The V gene is TRBV28, the J gene TRBJ2-3; 10 bases agree with TRBD1. CDR1 is MDHEN and CDR2 is SYDVKM in the germline V gene. The trim removed 6 bases at V and 9 bases at J, leaving 3 bases unmatched. The CDR3 totals 12 residues.

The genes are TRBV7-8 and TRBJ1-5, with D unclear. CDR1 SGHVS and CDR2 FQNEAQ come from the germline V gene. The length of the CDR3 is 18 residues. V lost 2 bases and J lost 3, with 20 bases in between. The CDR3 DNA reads TGTGCCAGCAGCTTACAGATTAGAACAGACCTCATCAATCAGCCCCAGCATTTT. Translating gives CASSLQIRTDLINQPQHF.

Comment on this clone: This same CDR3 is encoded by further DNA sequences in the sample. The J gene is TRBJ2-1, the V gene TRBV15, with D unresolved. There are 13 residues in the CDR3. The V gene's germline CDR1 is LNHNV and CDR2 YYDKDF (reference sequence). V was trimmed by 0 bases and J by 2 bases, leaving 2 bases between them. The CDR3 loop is CATSRDPYNEQFF. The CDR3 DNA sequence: TGTGCCACCAGCAGAGATCCCTACAATGAGCAGTTCTTC. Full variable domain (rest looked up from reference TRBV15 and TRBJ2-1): DAMVIQNPRYQVTQFGKPVTLSCSQTLNHNVMYWYQQKSSQAPKLLFHYYDKDFNNEADTPDNFQSRRPNTSFCFLDIRSPGLGDTAMYLCATSRDPYNEQFFGPGTRLTVL.

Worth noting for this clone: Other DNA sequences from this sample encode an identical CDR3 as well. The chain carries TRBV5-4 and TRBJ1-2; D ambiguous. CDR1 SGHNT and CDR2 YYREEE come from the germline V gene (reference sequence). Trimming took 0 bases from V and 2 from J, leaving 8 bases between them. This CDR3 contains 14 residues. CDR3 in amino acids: CASSLDRGNYGYTF. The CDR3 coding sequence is TGTGCCAGCAGCTTGGACAGAGGAAACTATGGCTACACCTTC.

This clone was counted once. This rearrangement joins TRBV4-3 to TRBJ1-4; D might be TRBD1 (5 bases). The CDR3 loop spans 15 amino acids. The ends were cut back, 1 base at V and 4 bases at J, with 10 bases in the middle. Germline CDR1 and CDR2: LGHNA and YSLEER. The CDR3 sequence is CASSQVRQHNEKLFF. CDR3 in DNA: TGCGCCAGCAGCCAAGTGAGACAGCATAATGAAAAACTGTTTTTT.

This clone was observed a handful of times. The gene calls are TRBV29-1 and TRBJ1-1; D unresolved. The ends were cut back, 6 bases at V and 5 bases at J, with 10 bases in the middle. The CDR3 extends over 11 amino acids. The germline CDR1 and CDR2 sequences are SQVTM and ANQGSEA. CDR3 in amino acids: CSVSPRTEAFF. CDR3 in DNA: TGCAGCGTGAGCCCCAGGACTGAAGCTTTCTTT.

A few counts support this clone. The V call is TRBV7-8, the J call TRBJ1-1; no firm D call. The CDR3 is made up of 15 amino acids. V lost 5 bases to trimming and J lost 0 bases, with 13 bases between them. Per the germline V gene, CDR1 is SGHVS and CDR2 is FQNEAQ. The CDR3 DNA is TGTGCCAGCAGCCCTACCCCGGCAGTGAACACTGAAGCTTTCTTT. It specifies CASSPTPAVNTEAFF.

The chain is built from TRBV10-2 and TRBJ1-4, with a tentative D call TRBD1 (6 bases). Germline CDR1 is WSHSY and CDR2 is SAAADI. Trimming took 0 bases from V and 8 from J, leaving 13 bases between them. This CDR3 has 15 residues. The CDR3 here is CASSESLFGQEKLFF. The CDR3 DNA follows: TGCGCCAGCAGTGAGTCTTTATTTGGACAGGAAAAACTGTTTTTT.

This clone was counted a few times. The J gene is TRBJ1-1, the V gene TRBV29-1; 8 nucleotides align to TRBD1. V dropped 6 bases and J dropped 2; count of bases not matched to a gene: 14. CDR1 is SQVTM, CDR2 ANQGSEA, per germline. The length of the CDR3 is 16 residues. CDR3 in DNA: TGCAGCGTCGACGGACAGGGACGGTTGTCTAACACTGAAGCTTTCTTT. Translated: CSVDGQGRLSNTEAFF.

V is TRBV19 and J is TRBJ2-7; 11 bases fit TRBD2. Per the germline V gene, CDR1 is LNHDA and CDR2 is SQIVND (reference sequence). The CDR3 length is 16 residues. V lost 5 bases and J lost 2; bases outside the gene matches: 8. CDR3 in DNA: TGTGCCAGTAGTCCGACGACTAGCGGGATTCCCTACGAGCAGTACTTC. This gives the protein CASSPTTSGIPYEQYF.

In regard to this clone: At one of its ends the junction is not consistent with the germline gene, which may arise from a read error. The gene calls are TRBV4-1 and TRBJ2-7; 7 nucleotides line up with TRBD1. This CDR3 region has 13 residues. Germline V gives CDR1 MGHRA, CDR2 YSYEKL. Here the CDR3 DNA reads TGCGCCAGCAGCCAGACCGGCCCGGGACAGCAAAAGTTC. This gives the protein CASSQTGPGQQKF.

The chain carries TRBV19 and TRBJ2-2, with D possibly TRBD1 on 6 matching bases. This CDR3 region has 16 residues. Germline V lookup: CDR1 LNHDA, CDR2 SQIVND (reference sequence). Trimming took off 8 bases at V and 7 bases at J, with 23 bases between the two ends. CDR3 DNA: TGTGCCAGTCTTCCGGGAACCAACAGGGTCCACGGGGAGCTGTTTTTT. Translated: CASLPGTNRVHGELFF. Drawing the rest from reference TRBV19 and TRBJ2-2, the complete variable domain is DGGITQSPKYLFRKEGQNVTLSCEQNLNHDAMYWYRQDPGQGLRLIYYSQIVNDFQKGDIAEGYSVSREKKESFPLTVTSAQKNPTAFYLCASLPGTNRVHGELFFGEGSRLTVL.

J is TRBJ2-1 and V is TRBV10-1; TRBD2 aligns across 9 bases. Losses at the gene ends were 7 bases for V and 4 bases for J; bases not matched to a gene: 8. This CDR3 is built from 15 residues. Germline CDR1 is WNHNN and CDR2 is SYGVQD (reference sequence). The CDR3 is CASIQAGGRYNEQFF. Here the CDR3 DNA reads TGCGCCAGCATACAAGCGGGAGGCCGATACAATGAGCAGTTCTTC.

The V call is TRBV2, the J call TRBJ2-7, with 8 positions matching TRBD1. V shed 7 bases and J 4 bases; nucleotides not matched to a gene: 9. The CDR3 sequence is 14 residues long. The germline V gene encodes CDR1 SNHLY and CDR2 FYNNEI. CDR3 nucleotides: TGTGCCAGCACTCAGGGGGCCGGGGCGTACGAGCAGTACTTC. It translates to CASTQGAGAYEQYF.

The CDR3 region is CASSLHTSGGRNTGELFF. CDR3 bases: TGTGCCAGCAGTTTACACACTAGCGGGGGAAGGAACACCGGGGAGCTGTTTTTT. V usage is TRBV27 and J usage is TRBJ2-2, with 11 bases fitting TRBD2. With V trimmed by 2 bases and J by 1 base, 6 bases remained unmatched. Germline lookup yields CDR1 MNHEY and CDR2 SMNVEV (reference sequence). The CDR3 covers 18 residues.